The 24 T cell receptor beta chains given below trace back to one sample, sequenced in a study of cytomegalovirus exposure and HLA in healthy donors. This PCR relied on a set of 60 Vbeta primers and 13 Jbeta primers. Some clones are missing from TCRdb's copy, which holds only in-frame ones; the method was immunoSEQ multiplex PCR. The sample has over 100,000 clones; around 60% are singletons. Sequencing was done on a sample of PBMCs. These receptors came from a man in his forties in good health and CMV-seropositive.

The chain is built from TRBV10-3 and TRBJ2-3; TRBD1 matches at 8 bases. The V and J ends lost 6 bases and 4 bases, in that order; junction bases with no gene match: 6. Looked up from germline, CDR1 is ENHRY and CDR2 is SYGVKD. CDR3 length equals 14 residues. In nucleotides, the CDR3 is TGTGCCATCAGACCGGACAGGGAAGCAGATACGCAGTATTTT. Protein: CAIRPDREADTQYF.

The chain is built from TRBV29-1 and TRBJ1-2; maybe TRBD1 (5 bases). Trimming took 0 bases from V and 5 from J, leaving 13 bases between them. Germline CDR1 reads SQVTM; CDR2 reads ANQGSEA. The CDR3 is 14 amino acids. CDR3 in amino acids: CSVEEPRVWYGYTF. The CDR3 coding sequence is TGCAGCGTTGAAGAACCCAGGGTTTGGTATGGCTACACCTTC.

This sequence joins TRBV11-2 and TRBJ2-7; TRBD1 is a possible D gene (5 bases). Germline V lookup: CDR1 SGHAT, CDR2 FQNNGV. Trimming stripped 0 bases from V and 6 bases from J, with 6 bases between. The CDR3 covers 12 residues. This chain's CDR3 is CASSLDRGEQYF. In DNA, the CDR3 is TGTGCCAGCAGCTTAGATAGGGGCGAGCAGTACTTC.

The chain carries TRBV5-4 and TRBJ2-1; 12 bases agree with TRBD2. From germline, CDR1 is SGHNT and CDR2 YYREEE (reference sequence). The trim removed 4 bases at V and 9 bases at J, leaving 5 bases unmatched. The CDR3 is made up of 14 amino acids. For the CDR3, the DNA is TGTGCCAGCAGCCGACTAGCGGGAGTGGCTGAGCAGTTCTTC. Amino acids: CASSRLAGVAEQFF.

This clone has a handful of counts. This chain connects TRBV6-1 to TRBJ1-2; 7 bases match TRBD1. The V gene's germline CDR1 is MNHNS and CDR2 SASEGT. The CDR3 runs 14 residues. The J segment lost 5 bases and the V segment lost 6 bases, leaving 9 bases of the junction unmatched. The DNA for the CDR3 is TGTGCCAGCAGCGATCCCGGGACAGCATATGGCTACACCTTC. Amino acids: CASSDPGTAYGYTF.

The V gene is TRBV2, the J gene TRBJ2-2; 7 positions match TRBD1. The trim removed 7 bases at V and 1 base at J, leaving 9 bases unmatched. The CDR3 is 16 amino acids. CDR1 is SNHLY and CDR2 is FYNNEI in the germline V gene. This CDR3 reads CASTRKGAQNTGELFF. As DNA, the CDR3 is TGTGCCAGCACCCGAAAGGGGGCGCAGAACACCGGGGAGCTGTTTTTT.

The CDR3 sequence: CASSGGFLGQGALETQYF. CDR3 bases: TGTGCCAGCAGCGGAGGGTTTTTGGGACAGGGGGCTCTAGAGACCCAGTACTTC. The genes are TRBV5-6 and TRBJ2-5; 12 bases are shared with TRBD1. The junction had 14 bases not matched to a gene; V was cut back by 4 bases and J by 4 bases. Germline values: CDR1 SGHDT, CDR2 YYEEEE. There are 18 residues in the CDR3.

The chain carries TRBV5-1 and TRBJ2-5; 12 nucleotides match TRBD2. V was clipped by 4 bases and J by 1 base; unmatched bases: 5. This CDR3 comprises 16 residues. Looked up from germline, CDR1 is SGHRS and CDR2 is YFSETQ. In DNA, the CDR3 is TGCGCCAGCAGCCCGTCTAGCGGGGGGGCCCAAGAGACCCAGTACTTC. Amino acid sequence: CASSPSSGGAQETQYF. The variable domain in full, completed from reference TRBV5-1 and TRBJ2-5, reads KAGVTQTPRYLIKTRGQQVTLSCSPISGHRSVSWYQQTPGQGLQFLFEYFSETQRNKGNFPGRFSGRQFSNSRSEMNVSTLELGDSALYLCASSPSSGGAQETQYFGPGTRLLVL.

The chain recombines TRBV5-6 with TRBJ1-6; TRBD1 matches 7 bases. The CDR3 contains 15 residues. The germline gives CDR1 SGHDT, CDR2 YYEEEE. V lost 4 bases and J lost 4; bases outside the gene matches: 5. CDR3 bases: TGTGCCAGCAGCGTGGGACAGCCATATAATTCACCCCTCCACTTT. Translated: CASSVGQPYNSPLHF.

The chain couples TRBV29-1 to TRBJ2-3; D is undetermined. The CDR3 consists of 13 residues. Trimming cost V 4 bases and J 0 bases, with 8 bases left between them. Germline-derived CDR1 and CDR2 are SQVTM and ANQGSEA. Here the CDR3 DNA reads TGCAGCGTTGTGCGAACTAGCACAGATACGCAGTATTTT. Protein product: CSVVRTSTDTQYF.

This clone was observed a few times. This chain uses TRBV9 with TRBJ2-2, with a tentative D call TRBD2 (5 bases). The length of the CDR3 is 13 residues. V lost 6 bases to trimming and J lost 1 base, with 7 bases between them. Germline V gene data show CDR1 as SGDLS and CDR2 as YYNGEE. The CDR3 loop reads CASTRENTGELFF. CDR3 bases: TGTGCCAGCACGAGGGAGAACACCGGGGAGCTGTTTTTT.

This chain links TRBV19 with TRBJ1-5; possibly TRBD1 for D (6 bases). The ends were cut back, 3 bases at V and 2 bases at J, with 14 bases in the middle. Germline-derived CDR1 and CDR2 are LNHDA and SQIVND (reference sequence). The CDR3 sequence is 16 residues long. The CDR3 region is CASSMSAGVGNQPQHF. In DNA form, the CDR3 reads TGTGCCAGTAGTATGTCGGCAGGGGTGGGCAATCAGCCCCAGCATTTT.

The V and J genes are TRBV6-1 and TRBJ2-7, with 8 positions matching TRBD1. V gave up 4 bases and J gave up 5 bases; unmatched junction bases: 10. Germline CDR1 and CDR2: MNHNS and SASEGT. This CDR3 has 15 amino acids. The CDR3 DNA reads TGTGCCAGCAGTGGGGGTCCAGGGGGCTTCCACGAGCAGTACTTC. It yields the protein CASSGGPGGFHEQYF.

The V call is TRBV11-1, the J call TRBJ2-7, with unresolved D. CDR3 length: 15 amino acids. Deletions cut 5 bases from V and 0 bases from J, with 14 bases between. Looked up from germline, CDR1 is SGHAT and CDR2 is FQDESV (reference sequence). CDR3 bases: TGTGCCAGCAGCGAGGTTCCCTCGAGCTCCTACGAGCAGTACTTC. Protein: CASSEVPSSSYEQYF.

V is TRBV4-1 and J is TRBJ2-3; 9 bases fit TRBD2. Per the germline V gene, CDR1 is MGHRA and CDR2 is YSYEKL. V shed 4 bases, J shed 3 bases, and the junction held 11 bases outside the gene matches. This CDR3 is built from 17 residues. The CDR3 DNA is TGCGCCAGCAGCCCTTTTCCCCCTAGCGGGGTTACAGATACGCAGTATTTT. The encoded protein is CASSPFPPSGVTDTQYF.

CDR3 in DNA: TGCGCCAGCAATCGGGAGCCGGGAGGAAAACTGTTTTTT. Protein product: CASNREPGGKLFF. V gene TRBV10-2 combines with J gene TRBJ1-4, with no clear D. Looked up from germline, CDR1 is WSHSY and CDR2 is SAAADI. V gave up 7 bases and J gave up 10 bases, with 16 bases separating them. The CDR3 sequence is 13 residues long.

This chain connects TRBV5-4 to TRBJ2-2; D gene unclear. The CDR3 length is 16 residues. The V end was cut by 4 bases, the J end by 2 bases, with 15 bases between. The germline V gene encodes CDR1 SGHNT and CDR2 YYREEE (reference sequence). CDR3 amino acids: CASSPPPGFNTGELFF. Here the CDR3 DNA reads TGTGCCAGCAGCCCTCCGCCCGGTTTTAACACCGGGGAGCTGTTTTTT. The variable domain in full, completed from reference TRBV5-4 and TRBJ2-2, reads ETGVTQSPTHLIKTRGQQVTLRCSSQSGHNTVSWYQQALGQGPQFIFQYYREEENGRGNFPPRFSGLQFPNYSSELNVNALELDDSALYLCASSPPPGFNTGELFFGEGSRLTVL.

The DNA of the CDR3 is TGTGCCAGCAGCCAAGTCCGGGCTACGGGGGGCATTCAGTACTTC. Encoded protein: CASSQVRATGGIQYF. This sequence joins TRBV4-2 and TRBJ2-4, with TRBD2 identical over 7 bases. The germline CDR1 and CDR2 sequences are LGHNA and YNFKEQ. Germline trimming cut 1 base from V and 9 bases from J; bases unmatched to any gene: 9. The CDR3 is 15 amino acids.

The CDR3 is CASSLGDYSRRRFF. The CDR3 DNA is TGTGCCAGCAGCTTAGGGGACTACAGTCGTAGACGGTTCTTC. This sequence joins TRBV7-9 and TRBJ2-1; 7 bases are shared with TRBD2. The ends lost 1 base at V and 15 bases at J; junction bases unmatched: 12. Germline loops: CDR1 SEHNR, CDR2 FQNEAQ (reference sequence). This CDR3 has 14 amino acids.

The V and J genes are TRBV5-1 and TRBJ2-5, with TRBD2 identical over 10 bases. Looked up from germline, CDR1 is SGHRS and CDR2 is YFSETQ. The CDR3 is 16 residues long. V trimming: 2 bases; J trimming: 2 bases; junction bases outside the gene matches: 6. The CDR3 nucleotides read TGCGCCAGCAGCTTTGGCACTAGCGGGGCTCAAGAGACCCAGTACTTC. Translated, it gives CASSFGTSGAQETQYF. The whole variable domain, remainder taken from reference TRBV5-1 and TRBJ2-5, is KAGVTQTPRYLIKTRGQQVTLSCSPISGHRSVSWYQQTPGQGLQFLFEYFSETQRNKGNFPGRFSGRQFSNSRSEMNVSTLELGDSALYLCASSFGTSGAQETQYFGPGTRLLVL.

The CDR3 bases are TGCGCCAGCAGCAGGGGAAGGGAGACCCAGTACTTC. This translates into CASSRGRETQYF. The genes are TRBV10-1 and TRBJ2-5, with a tentative D call TRBD1 (6 bases). V was clipped by 6 bases and J by 5 bases, with 10 bases between them. This CDR3 comprises 12 residues. Germline lookup yields CDR1 WNHNN and CDR2 SYGVQD (reference sequence).

V and J are TRBV4-3 and TRBJ2-1; 8 bases are a match to TRBD1. J was trimmed by 4 bases and V by 2 bases; bases with no gene match: 7. From germline, CDR1 is LGHNA and CDR2 YSLEER. The CDR3 has 16 residues. This CDR3 reads CASSQLRQGKYNEQFF. CDR3 bases: TGCGCCAGCAGCCAACTACGACAGGGGAAATACAATGAGCAGTTCTTC.

This clone has just a few counts. The chain carries TRBV15 and TRBJ2-7; 9 bases are a match to TRBD1. The trim removed 6 bases at V and 3 bases at J, leaving 6 bases unmatched. Germline-derived CDR1 and CDR2 are LNHNV and YYDKDF (reference sequence). CDR3 size: 14 residues. CDR3 nucleotides: TGTGCCACCAGAGGGACAGGGTGGAACTACGAGCAGTACTTC. This sequence encodes CATRGTGWNYEQYF.

The CDR3 DNA is TGTGCCAGCAGCAGTAGGCAGGAAAGAGGGGGTTGGGGGGCCAACGTCCTGACTTTC. Amino acid sequence: CASSSRQERGGWGANVLTF. This chain connects TRBV5-4 to TRBJ2-6; TRBD1 is a possible D gene (6 bases). Germline CDR1 is SGHNT and CDR2 is YYREEE (reference sequence). CDR3 length: 19 amino acids. With 4 bases removed from V and 4 bases from J, the gap between germline ends came to 24 bases.